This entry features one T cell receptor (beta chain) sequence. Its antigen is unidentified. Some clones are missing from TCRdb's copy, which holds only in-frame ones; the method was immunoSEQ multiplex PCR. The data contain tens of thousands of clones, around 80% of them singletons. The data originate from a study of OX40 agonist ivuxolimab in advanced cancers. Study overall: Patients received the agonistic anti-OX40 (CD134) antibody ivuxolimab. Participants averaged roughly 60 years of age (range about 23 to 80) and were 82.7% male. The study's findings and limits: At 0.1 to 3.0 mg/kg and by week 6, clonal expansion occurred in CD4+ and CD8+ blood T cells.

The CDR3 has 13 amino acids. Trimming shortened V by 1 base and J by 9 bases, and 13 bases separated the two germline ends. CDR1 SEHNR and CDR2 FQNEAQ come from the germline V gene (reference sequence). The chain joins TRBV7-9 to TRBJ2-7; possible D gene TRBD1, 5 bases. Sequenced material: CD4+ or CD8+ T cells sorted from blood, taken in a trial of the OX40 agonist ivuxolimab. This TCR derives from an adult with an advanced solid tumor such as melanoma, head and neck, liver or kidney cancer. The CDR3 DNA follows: TGTGCCAGCAGCTTAGATTCCGACACAGGGCAGTACTTC. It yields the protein CASSLDSDTGQYF. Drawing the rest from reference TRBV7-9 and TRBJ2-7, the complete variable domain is DTGVSQNPRHKITKRGQNVTFRCDPISEHNRLYWYRQTLGQGPEFLTYFQNEAQLEKSRLLSDRFSAERPKGSFSTLEIQRTEQGDSAMYLCASSLDSDTGQYFGPGTRLTVT.